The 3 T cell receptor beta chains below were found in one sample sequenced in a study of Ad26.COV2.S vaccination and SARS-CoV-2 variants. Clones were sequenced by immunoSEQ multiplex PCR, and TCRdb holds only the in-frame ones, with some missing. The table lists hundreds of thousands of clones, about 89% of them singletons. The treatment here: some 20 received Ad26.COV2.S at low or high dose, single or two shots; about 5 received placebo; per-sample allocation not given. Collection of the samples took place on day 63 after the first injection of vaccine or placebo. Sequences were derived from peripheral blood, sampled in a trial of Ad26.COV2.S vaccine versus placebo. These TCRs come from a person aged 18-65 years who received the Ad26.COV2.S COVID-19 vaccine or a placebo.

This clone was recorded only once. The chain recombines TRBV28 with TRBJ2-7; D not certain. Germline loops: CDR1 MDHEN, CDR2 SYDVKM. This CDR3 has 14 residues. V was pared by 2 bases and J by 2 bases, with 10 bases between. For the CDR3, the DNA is TGTGCCAGCAGTTTAGATGCAGAGGCCTACGAGCAGTACTTC. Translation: CASSLDAEAYEQYF. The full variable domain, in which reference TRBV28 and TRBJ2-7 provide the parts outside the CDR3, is DVKVTQSSRYLVKRTGEKVFLECVQDMDHENMFWYRQDPGLGLRLIYFSYDVKMKEKGDIPEGYSVSREKKERFSLILESASTNQTSMYLCASSLDAEAYEQYFGPGTRLTVT.

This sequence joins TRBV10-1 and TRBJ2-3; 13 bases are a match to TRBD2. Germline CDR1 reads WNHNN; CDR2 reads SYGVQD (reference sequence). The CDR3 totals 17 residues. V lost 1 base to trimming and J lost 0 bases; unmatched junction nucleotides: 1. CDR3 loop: CASSELGLAGSTDTQYF. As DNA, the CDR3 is TGCGCCAGCAGTGAGTTGGGACTAGCGGGAAGCACAGATACGCAGTATTTT.

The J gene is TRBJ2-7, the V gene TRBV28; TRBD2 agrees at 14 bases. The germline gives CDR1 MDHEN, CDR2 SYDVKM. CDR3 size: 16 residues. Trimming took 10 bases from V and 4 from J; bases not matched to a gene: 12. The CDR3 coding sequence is TGTGCCACCTCCCTGGGACTAGCGGGAGTTTGGTACGAGCAGTACTTC. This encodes CATSLGLAGVWYEQYF.